This T cell receptor beta chain was captured by sequencing in a study of cytomegalovirus exposure and HLA in healthy donors. Both 60 Vbeta primers and 13 Jbeta primers went into the PCR. Some clones are missing from TCRdb's copy, which holds only in-frame ones; the method was immunoSEQ multiplex PCR. Of 130,000 to 150,000 clones listed, over 60% are singletons. Study-wide results and caveats: Three of the chains that were CMV-associated were confirmed in vitro to be specific for CMV antigens. It was taken for granted in presence/absence analyses that sequencing depth across donors was roughly uniform.

Regarding this clone: The antigen is not known.

The V and J ends lost 3 bases and 5 bases, in that order; junction bases with no gene match: 3. The germline CDR1 and CDR2 sequences are SGHNT and YYREEE (reference sequence). This CDR3 spans 16 amino acids. Sequencing used PBMCs. The TCR comes from a man aged 35 to 55 in good health and CMV-seropositive. This chain links TRBV5-4 with TRBJ2-2; 14 nucleotides align to TRBD2. In nucleotides, the CDR3 is TGTGCCAGCAGCTCGGGACTAGCGGGAGAGACCGGGGAGCTGTTTTTT. It encodes CASSSGLAGETGELFF.